One sample yielded the 32 T cell receptor beta chains listed below, sequenced in a study of blood T cell repertoires in COVID-19. Repertoires were generated with immunoSEQ multiplex PCR, while TCRdb's copy carries only in-frame clones and drops some. The data hold over 120,000 clones, with around 90% observed a single time. The sequencing input was peripheral blood. Source of these receptors: a woman aged 45-65 years with acute or convalescent COVID-19.

The chain employs TRBV3-1 (or the pseudogene TRBV3-2) and TRBJ1-2, with TRBD1 matching 8 bases. J lost 4 bases, V lost 1 base, and 14 bases had no gene match. CDR1 LGHDT and CDR2 YNNKEL come from the germline V gene (reference sequence). The CDR3 spans 18 residues. The CDR3 sequence: CASSQGPYPRQGSYGYTF. The DNA of the CDR3 is TGTGCCAGCAGCCAAGGCCCCTACCCTAGACAGGGGAGCTATGGCTACACCTTC.

This clone showed up just a few times. The J gene is TRBJ2-2, the V gene TRBV4-2; the match to TRBD1 covers 8 bases. This CDR3 has 15 residues. The V and J ends lost 1 base and 7 bases, in that order; junction bases with no gene match: 5. From germline, CDR1 is LGHNA and CDR2 YNFKEQ. The CDR3 DNA reads TGTGCCAGCAGCCAAGTAGGACAGGGAGGCGGGGAGCTGTTTTTT. This gives the protein CASSQVGQGGGELFF.

The DNA for the CDR3 is TGTGCCAGCAGCGCCCATTACGGAGCCCAAGAGACCCAGTACTTC. Its translation is CASSAHYGAQETQYF. The chain employs TRBV7-6 and TRBJ2-5; D remains ambiguous. CDR3 length: 15 residues. The V and J ends lost 5 bases and 1 base respectively, with 14 bases between them. CDR1 is SGHVS, CDR2 FNYEAQ, per germline.

This chain joins TRBV1 and TRBJ1-6; the table's D gene call, TRBD1, was not cross checked with the DNA. TRBV1 is labeled a pseudogene. The CDR3 length is 18 residues. The CDR3, as DNA: TGCACCAGCAGCCAACAAATTCAGGGGGCTCTTGGTAATTCACCCCTCCACTTT. Protein sequence: CTSSQQIQGALGNSPLHF.

The chain couples TRBV12-3 or TRBV12-4 to TRBJ1-1, with D possibly being TRBD1 (6 bases). The CDR3 has 13 amino acids. The V gene lost 6 bases and the J gene lost 11 bases, with 19 bases spanning the gap. For the CDR3, the DNA is TGTGCCAGCAGCAGCGACCCGGGACACCCGGCTTTCTTT. Protein sequence: CASSSDPGHPAFF.

The chain links TRBV18 to TRBJ1-2, with D perhaps TRBD1 (6 bases). The CDR3 is 14 amino acids. Germline CDR1 and CDR2: KGHSH and LQKENI. The germline V and J ends were trimmed by 3 bases and 8 bases, with 16 bases remaining between them. The CDR3 region has the DNA TGTGCCAGCTCACCCCCGGGGGGGGCGGGCGGCTACACCTTC. Residues: CASSPPGGAGGYTF.

The chain links TRBV6-5 to TRBJ1-1; 7 positions match TRBD1. CDR3 length: 12 residues. CDR1 is MNHEY, CDR2 SVGAGI, per germline. With 6 bases clipped from V and 6 bases from J, the junction kept 4 bases outside the gene matches. The CDR3 region is CASRPDRAEAFF. CDR3 nucleotide sequence: TGTGCCAGCAGGCCCGACAGGGCTGAAGCTTTCTTT.

The chain's CDR3 is CASSYVETGDSPLHF. In DNA, the CDR3 is TGTGCCAGCAGTTACGTGGAGACAGGGGACTCACCCCTCCACTTT. The rearrangement joins TRBV6-5 to TRBJ1-6; the match to TRBD1 covers 8 bases. In germline, CDR1 is MNHEY, CDR2 SVGAGI. V was clipped by 2 bases and J by 10 bases; unmatched bases: 7. The CDR3 has 15 residues.

A few counts support this clone. The V gene is TRBV29-1, the J gene TRBJ2-7, with D maybe TRBD2 (7 bases). The germline gives CDR1 SQVTM, CDR2 ANQGSEA. Trimming pared 4 bases from V and 4 bases from J, leaving 17 bases between. CDR3 length equals 14 residues. CDR3 coding DNA: TGCAGCGTTGTAGGCGGGGGCACTGGGTACGAGCAGTACTTC. It codes for CSVVGGGTGYEQYF.

The chain combines TRBV6-2 or TRBV6-3 with TRBJ2-4, with TRBD1 matching 10 bases. The CDR3 runs to 13 residues. Germline V lookup: CDR1 MNHEY, CDR2 SVGEGT. J was trimmed by 16 bases and V by 2 bases; bases with no gene match: 8. In nucleotides, the CDR3 is TGTGCCAGCAGTTACCGGGACAGGGGCATCGTCTACTTC. Its translation: CASSYRDRGIVYF.

The chain joins TRBV2 to TRBJ1-2; 10 nucleotides match TRBD1. This CDR3 comprises 13 residues. Unmatched junction bases numbered 3, after V lost 7 bases and J lost 4 bases. In germline, CDR1 is SNHLY, CDR2 FYNNEI. The CDR3 loop reads CASKRTGGYGYTF. In DNA form, the CDR3 reads TGTGCCAGCAAGAGGACAGGGGGCTATGGCTACACCTTC.

This clone is a singleton in its sample. The genes are TRBV5-1 and TRBJ1-1, with D maybe TRBD1 (6 bases). The V gene's germline CDR1 is SGHRS and CDR2 YFSETQ. The germline V and J ends were trimmed by 5 bases and 1 base, with 18 bases remaining between them. The CDR3 totals 16 residues. CDR3 amino acids: CASSLNPGQKNTEAFF. In DNA form, the CDR3 reads TGCGCCAGCAGTTTGAACCCCGGACAGAAGAACACTGAAGCTTTCTTT.

This sequence joins TRBV13 and TRBJ2-7; D perhaps matches TRBD2 (5 bases). The germline CDR1 and CDR2 sequences are PRHDT and FYEKMQ (reference sequence). V was trimmed by 5 bases and J by 4 bases, leaving 6 bases between them. The length of the CDR3 is 11 residues. CDR3 sequence: CASSSGYEQYF. The CDR3 DNA sequence: TGTGCCAGCAGCAGCGGTTACGAGCAGTACTTC.

The chain is built from TRBV13 and TRBJ1-1, with D perhaps TRBD1 (6 bases). The V gene's germline CDR1 is PRHDT and CDR2 FYEKMQ (reference sequence). Trimming removed 1 base from V and 5 bases from J, with 14 bases in between. The CDR3 is made up of 15 amino acids. DNA of the CDR3: TGTGCCAGCAGCTTAGAAAGCGGGGGGCCTACTGAAGCTTTCTTT. This sequence encodes CASSLESGGPTEAFF.

The V and J genes are TRBV19 and TRBJ1-1, with D maybe TRBD1 (5 bases). The germline V gene encodes CDR1 LNHDA and CDR2 SQIVND (reference sequence). The CDR3 length is 15 residues. V was trimmed by 7 bases and J by 2 bases, leaving 17 bases between them. DNA of the CDR3: TGTGCCAGTATCGGATGGGGCGGCTCTAACACTGAAGCTTTCTTT. It specifies CASIGWGGSNTEAFF.

This rearrangement joins TRBV6-5 to TRBJ1-2, with 7 bases aligning to TRBD1. J lost 4 bases, V lost 6 bases, and 8 bases had no gene match. Germline V gene lookup returns CDR1 MNHEY and CDR2 SVGAGI. This CDR3 is built from 14 residues. The CDR3 loop reads CASRYRDSLYGYTF. CDR3 nucleotide sequence: TGTGCCAGCAGGTACCGGGACAGTCTCTATGGCTACACCTTC.

The chain uses TRBV15 and TRBJ1-6; D is unclear. Between the trimmed V and J ends, which lost 3 bases and 2 bases, there was a span of 8 bases. From germline, CDR1 is LNHNV and CDR2 YYDKDF (reference sequence). The CDR3 consists of 15 residues. The CDR3 reads CATSRNSTYNSPLHF. CDR3 nucleotide sequence: TGTGCCACCAGCAGGAACAGCACCTATAATTCACCCCTCCACTTT. Filled out from reference TRBV15 and TRBJ1-6, the complete variable domain reads DAMVIQNPRYQVTQFGKPVTLSCSQTLNHNVMYWYQQKSSQAPKLLFHYYDKDFNNEADTPDNFQSRRPNTSFCFLDIRSPGLGDTAMYLCATSRNSTYNSPLHFGNGTRLTVT.

This clone appeared many times. This chain connects TRBV9 to TRBJ1-2, with TRBD1 as a possible D gene (5 bases). Trimming stripped 1 base from V and 2 bases from J, with 15 bases between. Germline assignment: CDR1 SGDLS and CDR2 YYNGEE. The CDR3 has 16 amino acids. Here the CDR3 reads CASSVYETGGNYGYTF. The DNA of the CDR3 is TGTGCCAGCAGCGTATACGAGACCGGGGGGAACTATGGCTACACCTTC.

The rearrangement joins TRBV9 to TRBJ2-3; 11 bases line up with TRBD2. CDR3 length equals 16 residues. The germline gives CDR1 SGDLS, CDR2 YYNGEE. The J segment lost 0 bases and the V segment lost 4 bases, leaving 4 bases of the junction unmatched. The CDR3 nucleotides are TGTGCCAGCAGCCCGGGACTAGCGGACAGCACAGATACGCAGTATTTT. Protein product: CASSPGLADSTDTQYF.

This chain joins TRBV6-1 and TRBJ1-5; no firm D call. Germline assignment: CDR1 MNHNS and CDR2 SASEGT. This CDR3 contains 15 residues. The germline V and J ends were trimmed by 2 bases and 4 bases, with 12 bases remaining between them. The CDR3 DNA follows: TGTGCCAGCAGTGAACTCGTGGGCGGGAATCAGCCCCAGCATTTT. Its protein product is CASSELVGGNQPQHF.

This clone was picked up one time. This CDR3 reads CASSRQGQPQHF. The CDR3 bases are TGTGCCAGCAGCCGACAGGGCCAGCCCCAGCATTTT. This chain joins TRBV6-5 and TRBJ1-5; 7 positions match TRBD1. The CDR3 spans 12 residues. Germline V CDR1 and CDR2: MNHEY, SVGAGI. V dropped 6 bases and J dropped 7; count of bases not matched to a gene: 3.

The V gene is TRBV28, the J gene TRBJ1-5; TRBD1 is a possible D gene (5 bases). There are 12 residues in the CDR3. Per the germline V gene, CDR1 is MDHEN and CDR2 is SYDVKM. V was clipped by 8 bases and J by 6 bases, with 11 bases between them. DNA of the CDR3: TGTGCCAGCCAACCGACAGTTCAGCCCCAGCATTTT. It specifies CASQPTVQPQHF.

This clone has just one count. The chain carries TRBV7-2 and TRBJ2-3, with D unresolved. The CDR3 extends over 13 amino acids. Trimming removed 3 bases from V and 6 bases from J, with 10 bases in between. The germline V gene encodes CDR1 SGHTA and CDR2 FQGNSA. The chain's CDR3 is CASSFSVSDTQYF. CDR3 nucleotides: TGTGCCAGCAGCTTTTCGGTATCCGATACGCAGTATTTT. The whole variable domain, remainder taken from reference TRBV7-2 and TRBJ2-3, is GAGVSQSPSNKVTEKGKDVELRCDPISGHTALYWYRQSLGQGLEFLIYFQGNSAPDKSGLPSDRFSAERTGGSVSTLTIQRTQQEDSAVYLCASSFSVSDTQYFGPGTRLTVL.

CDR3 region: CASSPGTGGSNEKLFF. CDR3 DNA: TGTGCCAGCTCCCCCGGGACAGGGGGCTCGAATGAAAAACTGTTTTTT. This sequence joins TRBV18 and TRBJ1-4, with 12 bases that match TRBD1. In germline, CDR1 is KGHSH, CDR2 LQKENI. CDR3 size: 16 residues. V lost 6 bases to trimming and J lost 5 bases; unmatched junction nucleotides: 7.

The chain couples TRBV29-1 to TRBJ2-7; D not resolved. This CDR3 contains 14 residues. The germline V and J ends were trimmed by 4 bases and 1 base, with 14 bases remaining between them. Germline V lookup: CDR1 SQVTM, CDR2 ANQGSEA. The CDR3 region has the DNA TGCAGCGTTGTTATCTGGCCGGAGTCCTACGAGCAGTACTTC. It translates to CSVVIWPESYEQYF.

The chain employs TRBV19 and TRBJ1-4; perhaps TRBD1 as D (5 bases). Germline CDR1 reads LNHDA; CDR2 reads SQIVND (reference sequence). There are 15 residues in the CDR3. With 7 bases removed from V and 0 bases from J, the gap between germline ends came to 12 bases. The CDR3 here is CASNGGSATNEKLFF. CDR3 DNA sequence: TGTGCCAGTAATGGGGGGAGTGCAACTAATGAAAAACTGTTTTTT.

The chain combines TRBV28 with TRBJ2-5; 9 bases map to TRBD2. The CDR3 covers 14 residues. The V and J ends lost 4 bases and 5 bases, in that order; junction bases with no gene match: 5. Per germline, CDR1 MDHEN and CDR2 SYDVKM. CDR3 protein: CASSSGTSMETQYF. DNA of the CDR3: TGTGCCAGCAGTTCCGGGACTAGCATGGAGACCCAGTACTTC.

The chain has TRBV7-6 and TRBJ2-7; TRBD1 is a possible D gene (5 bases). Trimming stripped 3 bases from V and 4 bases from J, with 7 bases between. In germline, CDR1 is SGHVS, CDR2 FNYEAQ. The CDR3 spans 12 residues. The CDR3: CASSFQGYEQYF. The CDR3 DNA reads TGTGCCAGCAGCTTCCAGGGTTACGAGCAGTACTTC.

This chain joins TRBV7-2 and TRBJ1-6, with a possible D match to TRBD1 (5 bases). Per the germline V gene, CDR1 is SGHTA and CDR2 is FQGNSA. The V end lost 1 base, the J end lost 5 bases, and 12 bases lay between the germline ends. This CDR3 comprises 16 residues. The CDR3 nucleotides read TGTGCCAGCAGCTTAGTCGCGGGACGGGATAATTCACCCCTCCACTTT. Translated: CASSLVAGRDNSPLHF. The full variable domain, in which reference TRBV7-2 and TRBJ1-6 provide the parts outside the CDR3, is GAGVSQSPSNKVTEKGKDVELRCDPISGHTALYWYRQSLGQGLEFLIYFQGNSAPDKSGLPSDRFSAERTGGSVSTLTIQRTQQEDSAVYLCASSLVAGRDNSPLHFGNGTRLTVT.

This chain joins TRBV9 and TRBJ2-2; TRBD2 agrees at 8 bases. CDR3 length equals 14 residues. The J segment lost 6 bases and the V segment lost 0 bases, leaving 1 base of the junction unmatched. CDR1 SGDLS and CDR2 YYNGEE come from the germline V gene. The chain's CDR3 is CASSVVSGAGELFF. The DNA of the CDR3 is TGTGCCAGCAGCGTAGTTAGCGGGGCCGGGGAGCTGTTTTTT.

The chain uses TRBV30 and TRBJ1-1; D may be TRBD1 (5 bases). Trimming pared 2 bases from V and 6 bases from J, leaving 10 bases between. Per germline, CDR1 GTSNPN and CDR2 SVGIG (reference sequence). The CDR3 spans 12 residues. In nucleotides, the CDR3 is TGTGCCTGGAGTAGACGGGGGGCTGAAGCTTTCTTT. It codes for CAWSRRGAEAFF.

The chain carries TRBV19 and TRBJ2-7, with D maybe TRBD2 (6 bases). The CDR3 sequence is 14 residues long. V was trimmed by 8 bases and J by 3 bases, leaving 17 bases between them. Germline V gene lookup returns CDR1 LNHDA and CDR2 SQIVND (reference sequence). This CDR3 reads CASAVAGSLYEQYF. In DNA form, the CDR3 reads TGTGCCAGTGCCGTCGCGGGGAGCCTCTACGAGCAGTACTTC. The full variable domain, in which reference TRBV19 and TRBJ2-7 provide the parts outside the CDR3, is DGGITQSPKYLFRKEGQNVTLSCEQNLNHDAMYWYRQDPGQGLRLIYYSQIVNDFQKGDIAEGYSVSREKKESFPLTVTSAQKNPTAFYLCASAVAGSLYEQYFGPGTRLTVT.